The rows below give T cell receptor beta chains drawn from one sample of a study of STAT5B mutations in CD4+ large granular lymphocyte leukemia. TCRdb's copy holds only in-frame clones and misses some; the assay was immunoSEQ multiplex PCR. This repertoire shows approximately 20,000 clones, around 84% found once; its top ten account for around 14%. The sequencing input was CD4+ T cells from blood buffy coats. The receptors come from a human donor in good health. The CDR3 runs from the conserved cysteine through the conserved F or W. D genes are given only for firm matches. Not every row has a clone size; where given, it reads once, few, many or a size class.

D gene	J gene	V gene	CDR3 length	clone size	CDR3 DNA	CDR3 protein
TRBD1	TRBJ2-5	TRBV7-2	14	NA	TGTGCCAGCAGCCTGGACAGGGGGCGAGAGACCCAGTACTTC	CASSLDRGRETQYF
NA	TRBJ2-7	TRBV10-1	14	few	TGCGCCAGCAGTGACCACAGGTCCTCCTACGAGCAGTACTTC	CASSDHRSSYEQYF
TRBD1	TRBJ1-2	TRBV6-6	13	NA	TGTGCCAGCATTACAGGGGGGGCCTATGGCTACACCTTC	CASITGGAYGYTF
TRBD1	TRBJ2-1	TRBV29-1	12	NA	TGCAGCGTTGGGATACAGGGGAGTGAGCAGTTCTTC	CSVGIQGSEQFF
NA	TRBJ2-3	TRBV21-1	15	NA	TGTGCCAGCAGCAGGGGACAGGGGGCGCATGATACGCAGTATTTT	CASSRGQGAHDTQYF
NA	TRBJ1-5	TRBV6-4	15	once	TGTGCCAGCAGTGAAGGTAGCCAGGGCAATCAGCCCCAGCATTTT	CASSEGSQGNQPQHF
NA	TRBJ2-3	TRBV29-1	13	once	TGCAGCTCCGACGGTTCTAGCACAGATACGCAGTATTTT	CSSDGSSTDTQYF
TRBD2	TRBJ2-3	TRBV2	21	NA	TGTGCCAGCAGTGGCCAATGGACTAGCGGGAGGGCCCCGGCCATCACAGATACGCAGTATTTT	CASSGQWTSGRAPAITDTQYF
TRBD2	TRBJ2-7	TRBV30	14	NA	TGTGCCTGGAATCCCGGACTAGCGGCTTACGAGCAGTACTTC	CAWNPGLAAYEQYF
NA	TRBJ2-3	TRBV9	14	NA	TGTGCCAGCAGCGTAGGGTCCCCCCCGGATACGCAGTATTTT	CASSVGSPPDTQYF
TRBD1	TRBJ1-6	TRBV7-8	15	NA	TGTGCCAGCAGTTTGCCGGGACAGGGTAATTCACCCCTCCACTTT	CASSLPGQGNSPLHF
NA	TRBJ2-7	TRBV11-2	16	NA	TGTGCCAGCAGCTTAAACCCCCCGGGGGCGGCCTACGAGCAGTACTTC	CASSLNPPGAAYEQYF
NA	TRBJ2-5	TRBV11-2	15	NA	TGTGCCAGCAGCTTAGGTCCAGGGAAGGGGGAGACCCAGTACTTC	CASSLGPGKGETQYF
NA	TRBJ1-1	TRBV10-2	16	NA	TGCGCCAGCAGTGGCCTGGTCAGGGGAGGGGTCGATGAAGCTTTCTTT	CASSGLVRGGVDEAFF
NA	TRBJ2-7	TRBV4-1	17	NA	TGCGCCAGCAGCCAGATTTTAGGGGAGGAGTCCCTCGGCGAGCAGTACTTC	CASSQILGEESLGEQYF
TRBD2	TRBJ2-1	TRBV2	14	NA	TGTGCCAGCACGGCGGGAGGGCCTGTGGATGAGCAGTTCTTC	CASTAGGPVDEQFF
NA	TRBJ2-2	TRBV6-5	14	NA	TGTGCCAGCAGTTACTCGAATCGGGGGGGGGAGCTGTTTTTT	CASSYSNRGGELFF
NA	TRBJ1-1	TRBV6-5	13	NA	TGTGCCAGCATCGAACCCGGGAACACTGAAGCTTTCTTT	CASIEPGNTEAFF
NA	TRBJ2-7	TRBV18	13	NA	TGTGCCAGCTCACCAACCAGGGTAAACGAGCAGTACTTC	CASSPTRVNEQYF
TRBD2	TRBJ2-1	TRBV6-5	16	few	TGTGCCAGCAGTTACTCTGCGGGACTAGCGTACAATGAGCAGTTCTTC	CASSYSAGLAYNEQFF
NA	TRBJ1-4	TRBV6-1	16	NA	TGTGCCAGCAGTGATGCGGGCGGGTCAGGGTTCGAAAAACTGTTTTTT	CASSDAGGSGFEKLFF
NA	TRBJ1-1	TRBV7-9	15	NA	TGTGCCAGCAGCATCCGACAGGACTTGAACACTGAAGCTTTCTTT	CASSIRQDLNTEAFF
NA	TRBJ1-2	TRBV6-5	14	NA	TGTGCCAGCAGTCCACTCCGGGCAGACTATGGCTACACCTTC	CASSPLRADYGYTF
NA	TRBJ2-3	TRBV30	12	NA	TGTGCCTGGAGTATGGAGGGCTATACGCAGTATTTT	CAWSMEGYTQYF
NA	TRBJ2-7	TRBV5-6	15	NA	TGTGCCAGCAGCTCCCGGCCATCAAGCTCCTACGAGCAGTACTTC	CASSSRPSSSYEQYF
NA	TRBJ2-3	TRBV11-1	15	once	TGTGCCAGCAGCTTAGCGGGGATGGCGGTAGATACGCAGTATTTT	CASSLAGMAVDTQYF
NA	TRBJ1-3	TRBV7-2	14	few	TGTGCCAGCAGCTTAGTATGGTCTGGAAACACCATATATTTT	CASSLVWSGNTIYF
TRBD1	TRBJ2-7	TRBV18	12	NA	TGTGCCAGCTCACTTGAAGACAGGGGCAAGGACTTC	CASSLEDRGKDF
NA	TRBJ2-1	TRBV29-1	14	NA	TGCAGCGTTGTGGGCGGGAAGAACACCAATGAGCAGTTCTTC	CSVVGGKNTNEQFF
TRBD1	TRBJ1-1	TRBV5-4	14	few	TGTGCCAGCAGCTTGGTAGGGACAGGGTCTGAAGCTTTCTTT	CASSLVGTGSEAFF
NA	TRBJ1-1	TRBV20-1	11	NA	TGCAGTGTCAAGAGGTCGTCTGAAGCTTTCTTT	CSVKRSSEAFF
TRBD2	TRBJ2-1	TRBV29-1	14	NA	TGCAGCGTTGGGGGTAGCGGGAGTTCTATTGAGCAGTTCTTC	CSVGGSGSSIEQFF
TRBD1	TRBJ1-2	TRBV7-6	15	NA	TGTGCCAGCAGCTTAGAGCCAGGACAGGGGAATGGCTACACCTTC	CASSLEPGQGNGYTF
NA	TRBJ2-2	TRBV30	14	NA	TGTGCCTGGAGACTCGGCTTTACTACCGGGGAGCTGTTTTTT	CAWRLGFTTGELFF
NA	TRBJ2-1	TRBV2	15	NA	TGTGCCAGCGGGGGACTCTCGAGCTCCTACAATGAGCAGTTCTTC	CASGGLSSSYNEQFF
NA	TRBJ2-2	TRBV4-2	16	NA	TGTGCCAGCAGCCAAGATAAGGGCAAGGCGGGCGGGGAGCTGTTTTTT	CASSQDKGKAGGELFF
NA	TRBJ1-2	TRBV10-3	16	NA	TGTGCCATCAGTGAGACCCCGACGGCAGCTAACTATGGCTACACCTTC	CAISETPTAANYGYTF
NA	TRBJ2-5	TRBV11-2	13	once	TGTGCCAGCAGCCCCCGGCGGATAGAGACCCAGTACTTC	CASSPRRIETQYF
TRBD2	TRBJ2-3	TRBV6-5	15	NA	TGTGCCAGCAGCCGCCTAGCGGGAACAACAGATACGCAGTATTTT	CASSRLAGTTDTQYF
TRBD2	TRBJ2-1	TRBV9	15	once	TGTGCCAGCAGCGTATCCGGGACTATCTACAATGAGCAGTTCTTC	CASSVSGTIYNEQFF
TRBD1	TRBJ1-1	TRBV4-2	15	NA	TGTGCCAGCAGCCCCCATGGACAGGGGAACACTGAAGCTTTCTTT	CASSPHGQGNTEAFF
NA	TRBJ1-5	TRBV2	15	NA	TGTGCCAGCAGAGGGGACACTAATGCCAATCAGCCCCAGCATTTT	CASRGDTNANQPQHF
NA	TRBJ1-1	TRBV9	13	NA	TGTGCCAGCAGCGTAGCCCGAGGTACTGAAGCTTTCTTT	CASSVARGTEAFF
NA	TRBJ2-5	TRBV12-5	14	NA	TGTGCTAGTGGTTTGGTCCCTCACCAAGAGACCCAGTACTTC	CASGLVPHQETQYF
NA	TRBJ2-7	TRBV10-2	13	NA	TGCGCCAGCAGTGAAACGGGTCCCTACGAGCAGTACTTC	CASSETGPYEQYF
TRBD1	TRBJ1-5	TRBV27	18	NA	TGTGCCAGCAGTCCGCGGGGACAGGGTTGGTCAGACAATCAGCCCCAGCATTTT	CASSPRGQGWSDNQPQHF
TRBD1	TRBJ1-4	TRBV30	16	NA	TGTGCCTGGAGTCCCCGGGGACGGGGGGGGACAGGAGTTGGATCTTTT	CAWSPRGRGGTGVGSF
NA	TRBJ2-3	TRBV6-6	14	NA	TGTGCCAGCAGTCCCCCGTCGGGTGAAGATACGCAGTATTTT	CASSPPSGEDTQYF
NA	TRBJ1-2	TRBV6-1	15	NA	TGTGCCAGCACCCTCACCGGGGGGGGGATCTATGGCTACACCTTC	CASTLTGGGIYGYTF
NA	TRBJ1-2	TRBV29-1	11	NA	TGCAGTGTCGGGGAAGGGAATGGCTACACCTTC	CSVGEGNGYTF
TRBD1	TRBJ2-5	TRBV6-1	15	NA	TGTGCCAGCGTTATGGACAGGGGTTGGATAGAGACCCAGTACTTC	CASVMDRGWIETQYF
NA	TRBJ2-1	TRBV20-1	11	NA	TGCAGTGCTGAACAGGTTAATGAGCAGTTCTTC	CSAEQVNEQFF
NA	TRBJ1-5	TRBV6-1	18	NA	TGTGCCAGCAGTGAAGCCCGACGCACAGGGAAGGGGAATCAGCCCCAGCATTTT	CASSEARRTGKGNQPQHF
NA	TRBJ1-3	TRBV7-9	15	NA	TGTGCCAGCAGCTTATCGGGTGGGGCTGGAAACACCATATATTTT	CASSLSGGAGNTIYF
NA	TRBJ1-5	TRBV11-2	17	NA	TGTGCCAGCACCCTCTCCAGCGGGGGATATAGCAATCAGCCCCAGCATTTT	CASTLSSGGYSNQPQHF
NA	TRBJ2-7	TRBV5-6	13	once	TGTGCCAGCAGCTTGGTCAAGGTCTACGAGCAGTACTTC	CASSLVKVYEQYF
TRBD1	TRBJ2-1	TRBV6-1	16	NA	TGTGCCAGCAGTGGATTGGGACAGGGACTTTACAATGAGCAGTTCTTC	CASSGLGQGLYNEQFF
NA	TRBJ2-3	TRBV29-1	14	NA	TGCAGCGTTGAAGGGGGCGGACGCACAGATACGCAGTATTTT	CSVEGGGRTDTQYF